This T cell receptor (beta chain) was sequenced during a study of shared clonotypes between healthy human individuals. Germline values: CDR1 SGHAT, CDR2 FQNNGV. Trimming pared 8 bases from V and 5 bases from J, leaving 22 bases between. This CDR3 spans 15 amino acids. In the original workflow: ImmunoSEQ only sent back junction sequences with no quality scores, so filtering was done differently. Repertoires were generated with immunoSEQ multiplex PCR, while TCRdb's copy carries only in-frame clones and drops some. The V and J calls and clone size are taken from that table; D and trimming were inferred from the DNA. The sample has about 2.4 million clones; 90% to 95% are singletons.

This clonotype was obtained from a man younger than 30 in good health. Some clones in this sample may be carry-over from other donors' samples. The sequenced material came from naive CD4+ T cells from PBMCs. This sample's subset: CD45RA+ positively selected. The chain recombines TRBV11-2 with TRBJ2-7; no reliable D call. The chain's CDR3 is CASRSLAGVLHEQYF. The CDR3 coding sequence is TGTGCCAGCCGCTCCCTCGCCGGAGTCCTCCACGAGCAGTACTTC.